This T cell receptor (beta chain) was sequenced for a study of blood T cell repertoires in COVID-19. Across the whole study: Sites across the United States, Italy and Spain contributed samples from acute and convalescent COVID-19.

In the original processing: The assay estimated nucleated cells by amplifying reference gene primers. The protocol was immunoSEQ multiplex PCR, while the TCRdb copy is restricted to in-frame clones and leaves out a portion. The DNA was the basis for D and trimming; V, J and clone size are from that table. The data contain roughly 65,000 clones, around 85% of them singletons. With 0 bases removed from V and 2 bases from J, the gap between germline ends came to 9 bases. CDR3 length equals 15 residues. CDR1 and CDR2 (germline): SGHRS, YFSETQ. This TCR was recovered from a woman of 80 years or more with active or convalescent COVID-19. The specimen sequenced was peripheral blood. The chain has TRBV5-1 and TRBJ1-5; TRBD1 is a possible D gene (5 bases). CDR3 protein: CASSLEGHGNQPQHF. The DNA for the CDR3 is TGCGCCAGCAGCTTGGAGGGGCATGGCAATCAGCCCCAGCATTTT.